The present TCR beta chain was sequenced within a study of shared clonotypes between healthy human individuals. Study details: Donor composition was a couple of women and a few men, aged 18 to 49. Overall study findings and caveats: When naive CD4 clonotypes were compared across a few donors, approximately 5% were shared.

The CDR3 extends over 13 amino acids. Germline CDR1 and CDR2: LGHNA and YSLEER. With 6 bases clipped from V and 4 bases from J, the junction kept 4 bases outside the gene matches. Healthy HIV-negative adults with no recent acute infections or vaccinations were recruited as donors. Some clones are missing from TCRdb's copy, which holds only in-frame ones; the method was immunoSEQ multiplex PCR. The sample gives over a million clones, roughly 98.5% of which show up once; over 0.3% is in the top ten. This clone is a singleton in its sample. The antigen is unknown. The V gene is TRBV4-3, the J gene TRBJ1-1; 8 bases line up with TRBD1. Specimen: naive CD4+ T cells sorted from blood. Subset defined: CD45RA+ positively selected. The TCR originated in a man aged 25 to 40 in good health. CDR3 protein: CASSSDRGTEAFF. CDR3 nucleotide sequence: TGCGCCAGCAGTTCCGACAGGGGCACTGAAGCTTTCTTT.